This T cell receptor beta chain comes out of a study of blood T cell repertoires in COVID-19. Regarding this clone: The same CDR3 also results from other DNA sequences found in this sample.

V shed 6 bases and J shed 6 bases, with 14 bases lying between them. The CDR3 is 13 residues long. CDR1 is MNHEY and CDR2 is SVGEGT in the germline V gene. Method: immunoSEQ multiplex PCR; TCRdb's copy keeps in-frame clones and lacks some. This repertoire shows more than 250,000 clones, approximately 82% found once; its top ten account for approximately 1.2%. Sequenced sample: peripheral blood. V usage is TRBV6-2 or TRBV6-3 and J usage is TRBJ1-2; D is unclear. This TCR came from a woman in her 50s with acute or convalescent COVID-19. The CDR3 loop reads CASSDRVSDGYTF. CDR3 coding DNA: TGTGCCAGCAGCGACCGGGTTAGTGATGGCTACACCTTC.